What follows are 10 T cell receptor beta chains derived from one specimen sequenced in a study of CD8+ T cells in alopecia areata. Treatment reported: oral pan-JAK inhibitor, 5-10 mg twice daily. Sequencing relied on a cDNA template that was reverse transcribed from extracted RNA. Using immunoSEQ multiplex PCR, the repertoire was profiled, and TCRdb retains in-frame clones only, with some absent. The sample has 80,000 to 95,000 clones, 44% seen once. Sequences were derived from CD8+ T cells sorted from blood, sampled at week 24, from a patient treated with tofacitinib. The receptor source for this set is a human donor with alopecia areata.

This clone has just a few counts. The chain carries TRBV29-1 and TRBJ2-2; 8 bases line up with TRBD1. The J segment lost 6 bases and the V segment lost 4 bases, leaving 10 bases of the junction unmatched. Germline V gene sequence: CDR1 SQVTM, CDR2 ANQGSEA. This CDR3 has 15 amino acids. In nucleotides, the CDR3 is TGCAGCGTTGCTTTAACGGACAGGGCATCCGGGGAGCTGTTTTTT. Translation: CSVALTDRASGELFF.

V usage is TRBV29-1 and J usage is TRBJ2-7; TRBD2 aligns across 7 bases. The V gene end was trimmed by 0 bases and the J gene end by 1 base; junction bases not matched to a gene: 0. Germline-derived CDR1 and CDR2 are SQVTM and ANQGSEA. The CDR3 sequence is 13 residues long. The DNA of the CDR3 is TGCAGCGTTGAAGACGGGGGGTCCTACGAGCAGTACTTC. Encoded protein: CSVEDGGSYEQYF.

The chain links TRBV2 to TRBJ1-1; D unresolved. V lost 4 bases to trimming and J lost 1 base, with 16 bases between them. Germline V gene data show CDR1 as SNHLY and CDR2 as FYNNEI. CDR3 size: 16 residues. The CDR3 is CASSARLRKRNTEAFF. The CDR3 DNA reads TGTGCCAGCAGTGCGAGGTTAAGGAAAAGGAACACTGAAGCTTTCTTT.

This chain links TRBV5-1 with TRBJ2-7, with a tentative D call TRBD2 (6 bases). Trimming removed 1 base at V and 6 bases at J, with 8 bases between. Germline assignment: CDR1 SGHRS and CDR2 YFSETQ. The CDR3 spans 12 residues. CDR3 DNA: TGCGCCAGCAGCTTGATGGGGGGCGAGCAGTACTTC. It is translated as CASSLMGGEQYF.

In its sample, this clone was seen many times. The chain carries TRBV6-5 and TRBJ1-2; perhaps TRBD1 as D (5 bases). The CDR3 totals 13 residues. Germline values: CDR1 MNHEY, CDR2 SVGAGI. Trimming removed 6 bases at V and 8 bases at J, with 16 bases between. This CDR3 reads CASSPHRQMGYTF. The CDR3 bases are TGTGCCAGCAGCCCCCACCGACAGATGGGCTACACCTTC.

The chain recombines TRBV6-5 with TRBJ2-4; D possibly uses TRBD1 or TRBD2 (7 bases each). CDR3 size: 13 residues. The germline V gene encodes CDR1 MNHEY and CDR2 SVGAGI. V was pared by 2 bases and J by 9 bases, with 11 bases between. DNA for the CDR3: TGTGCCAGCAGTTACGCAGGGGGGGGCATTCAGTACTTC. It yields the protein CASSYAGGGIQYF.

This chain joins TRBV10-3 and TRBJ1-5; D remains unclear. The CDR3 spans 13 residues. Germline V lookup: CDR1 ENHRY, CDR2 SYGVKD. Trimming left V 3 bases short and J 2 bases short, with 5 bases between. The CDR3 here is CAISDRGNQPQHF. The DNA for the CDR3 is TGTGCCATCAGTGATAGGGGCAATCAGCCCCAGCATTTT.

This clone has just a few counts. The V and J genes are TRBV4-1 and TRBJ2-5, with 10 bases identical to TRBD2. The germline gives CDR1 MGHRA, CDR2 YSYEKL. The CDR3 has 15 amino acids. Losses at the gene ends were 4 bases for V and 5 bases for J; bases not matched to a gene: 7. The CDR3 region is CASSPSSGRAETQYF. The CDR3 nucleotides read TGCGCCAGCAGCCCCTCTAGCGGGAGAGCGGAGACCCAGTACTTC.

The chain employs TRBV15 and TRBJ1-5; D not resolved. The CDR3 runs to 13 residues. V dropped 5 bases and J dropped 7 bases, with 12 bases sitting between them. Germline lookup yields CDR1 LNHNV and CDR2 YYDKDF (reference sequence). CDR3: CATSGKLEQPQHF. In nucleotides, the CDR3 is TGTGCCACCAGCGGAAAACTTGAACAGCCCCAGCATTTT.

The rearrangement joins TRBV29-1 to TRBJ2-3, with 8 bases aligning to TRBD1. This CDR3 is 19 amino acids long. Germline V gene data show CDR1 as SQVTM and CDR2 as ANQGSEA. With 0 bases clipped from V and 3 bases from J, the junction kept 17 bases outside the gene matches. For the CDR3, the DNA is TGCAGCGTTGAAGACCCGGGACAGGCCCAGAGGACACGGACAGATACGCAGTATTTT. Translation gives CSVEDPGQAQRTRTDTQYF.